This TCR beta chain was sequenced during a study of human T cells and chemical hapten exposure. Study summary: Slight differences in pooled library volume were the main source of varying TCR yields across samples. Study-level findings and limits: TCRs above 1 in 1000 frequency stayed constant with DPC sensitization.

Regarding this clonotype: Its specificity is unknown.

Unique molecular identifiers were attached to individual cDNA molecules within the library. Each CDR3 protein gets one entry after TCRdb re-called the 5' RACE reads with MiXCR. The sample includes 150,000 or so distinct CDR3 sequences, roughly 4% seen only once; the top ten take over 1.3%. The CDR3 sequence is 15 residues long. The germline gives CDR1 SEHNR, CDR2 FQNEAQ (reference sequence). The V segment lost 3 bases and the J segment 3 bases; nucleotides outside the gene matches: 2. Before extraction, the whole blood was not fractionated, and total RNA was taken from it. This chain connects TRBV7-9 to TRBJ2-6; 7 bases map to TRBD1. This sequence originates from a female donor in good health. The CDR3 loop is CASSFTGDGANVLTF. CDR3 in DNA: TGTGCCAGCAGCTTCACAGGGGATGGGGCCAACGTCCTGACTTTC. The whole variable domain, remainder taken from reference TRBV7-9 and TRBJ2-6, is DTGVSQNPRHKITKRGQNVTFRCDPISEHNRLYWYRQTLGQGPEFLTYFQNEAQLEKSRLLSDRFSAERPKGSFSTLEIQRTEQGDSAMYLCASSFTGDGANVLTFGAGSRLTVL.